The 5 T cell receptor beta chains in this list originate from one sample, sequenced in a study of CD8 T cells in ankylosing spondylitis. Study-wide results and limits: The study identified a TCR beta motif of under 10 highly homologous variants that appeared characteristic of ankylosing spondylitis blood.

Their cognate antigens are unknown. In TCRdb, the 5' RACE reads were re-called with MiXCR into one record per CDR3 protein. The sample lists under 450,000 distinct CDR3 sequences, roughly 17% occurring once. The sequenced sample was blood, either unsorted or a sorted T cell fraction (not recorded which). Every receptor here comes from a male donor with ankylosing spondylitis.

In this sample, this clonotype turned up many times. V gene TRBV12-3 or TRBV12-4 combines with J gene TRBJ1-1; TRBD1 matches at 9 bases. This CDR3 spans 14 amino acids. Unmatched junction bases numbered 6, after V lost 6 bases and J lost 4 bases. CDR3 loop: CASSRTGEITEAFF. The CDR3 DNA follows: TGTGCCAGCAGCCGGACAGGGGAAATCACTGAAGCTTTCTTT.

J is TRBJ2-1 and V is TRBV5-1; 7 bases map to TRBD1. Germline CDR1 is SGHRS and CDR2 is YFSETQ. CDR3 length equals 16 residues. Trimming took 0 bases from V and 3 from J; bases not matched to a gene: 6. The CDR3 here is CASSLGETGNYNEQFF. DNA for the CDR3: TGCGCCAGCAGCTTGGGCGAGACAGGGAACTACAATGAGCAGTTCTTC. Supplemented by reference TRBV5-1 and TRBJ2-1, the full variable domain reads KAGVTQTPRYLIKTRGQQVTLSCSPISGHRSVSWYQQTPGQGLQFLFEYFSETQRNKGNFPGRFSGRQFSNSRSEMNVSTLELGDSALYLCASSLGETGNYNEQFFGPGTRLTVL.

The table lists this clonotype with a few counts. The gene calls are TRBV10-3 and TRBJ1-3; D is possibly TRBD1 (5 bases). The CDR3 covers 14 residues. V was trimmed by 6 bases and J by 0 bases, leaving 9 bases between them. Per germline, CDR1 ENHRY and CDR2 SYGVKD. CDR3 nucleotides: TGTGCCATCAGGACAGAGAGCTCTGGAAACACCATATATTTT. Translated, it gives CAIRTESSGNTIYF.

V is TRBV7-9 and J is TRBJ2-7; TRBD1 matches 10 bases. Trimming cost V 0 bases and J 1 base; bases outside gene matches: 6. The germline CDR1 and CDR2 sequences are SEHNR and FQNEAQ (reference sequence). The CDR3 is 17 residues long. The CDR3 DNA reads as TGTGCCAGCAGCTTAGCCGTCCGGGACAGGGGATCCTACGAGCAGTACTTC. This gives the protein CASSLAVRDRGSYEQYF.

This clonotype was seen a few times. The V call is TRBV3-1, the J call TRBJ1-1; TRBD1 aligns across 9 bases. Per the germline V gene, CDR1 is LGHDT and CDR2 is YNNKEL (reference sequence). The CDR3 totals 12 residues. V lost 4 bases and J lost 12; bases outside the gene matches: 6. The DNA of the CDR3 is TGTGCCAGCAGCCCTGACAGGGGGACAACTTTCTTT. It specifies CASSPDRGTTFF.